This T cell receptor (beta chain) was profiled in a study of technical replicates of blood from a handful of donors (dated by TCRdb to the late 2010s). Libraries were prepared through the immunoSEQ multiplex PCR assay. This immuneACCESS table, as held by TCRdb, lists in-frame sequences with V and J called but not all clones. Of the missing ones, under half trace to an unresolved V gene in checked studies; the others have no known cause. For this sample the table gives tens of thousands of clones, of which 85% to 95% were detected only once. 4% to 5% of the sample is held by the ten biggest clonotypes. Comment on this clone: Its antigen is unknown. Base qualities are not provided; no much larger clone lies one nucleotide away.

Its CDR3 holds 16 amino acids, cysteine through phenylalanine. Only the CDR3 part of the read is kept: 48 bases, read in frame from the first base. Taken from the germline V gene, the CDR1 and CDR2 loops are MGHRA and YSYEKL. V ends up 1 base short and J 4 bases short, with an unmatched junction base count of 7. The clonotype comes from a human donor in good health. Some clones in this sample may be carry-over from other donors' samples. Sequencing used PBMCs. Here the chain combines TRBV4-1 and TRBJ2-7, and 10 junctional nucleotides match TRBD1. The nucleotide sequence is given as TGCGCCAGCAGCCAAGCGACAGGGGGCGCGATTTACGAGCAGTACTTC. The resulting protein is CASSQATGGAIYEQYF.